A selection of T cell receptor beta chains follows, all from one sample in a study of T cell repertoires in cytomegalovirus infection. Using its own MiXCR run on the reads, TCRdb lists one record per CDR3 protein. There are roughly 200,000 distinct CDR3 sequences in the sample; roughly two fifths occur only once, and approximately 59% lies in the top ten. Their cognate antigens are unknown. The starting material was CD8+ T cells from cultured PBMCs, obtained from culture after CMV antigen stimulation. These receptors were obtained from a human donor in good health (CMV status not recorded). Some clones in this sample may be carry-over from other donors' samples. Each CDR3 is given with its conserved first and last residue. The D gene is left open where the match is weak. Expanded clones are given a class, and other clones once, few, many or no size at all.

clone_size | d_call | cdr3_length | j_call | v_call | cdr3_aa | cdr3_nt
few | - | 14 | TRBJ1-4 | TRBV28 | CASSFMDKNEKLFF | TGTGCCAGCAGTTTCATGGACAAGAATGAAAAACTGTTTTTT
- | - | 13 | TRBJ1-3 | TRBV7-6 | CASSLGSVNTIYF | TGTGCCAGCAGCCTGGGCAGCGTAAACACCATATATTTT
- | - | 16 | TRBJ2-7 | TRBV11-2 | CASSPLGLTSSYEQYF | TGTGCCAGCAGCCCACTTGGGCTAACAAGCTCCTACGAGCAGTACTTC
- | TRBD2 | 15 | TRBJ2-1 | TRBV12-3/TRBV12-4 | CASSQGLAGDNEQFF | TGTGCCAGCAGCCAGGGACTAGCGGGTGACAATGAGCAGTTCTTC
- | TRBD1 | 14 | TRBJ1-5 | TRBV27 | CASSWGQYDQPQHF | TGTGCCAGCAGTTGGGGACAGTACGATCAGCCCCAGCATTTT
- | TRBD1 | 15 | TRBJ2-1 | TRBV7-9 | CASSSLRDRGYEQFF | TGTGCCAGCAGCTCCCTCCGGGACAGGGGGTATGAGCAGTTCTTC
- | TRBD2 | 16 | TRBJ2-7 | TRBV6-2/TRBV6-3 | CASSYSHEAGAYEQYF | TGTGCCAGCAGTTACTCCCATGAGGCGGGGGCCTACGAGCAGTACTTC
- | - | 14 | TRBJ2-2 | TRBV19 | CASSMGFSTGELFF | TGTGCCAGTAGTATGGGGTTCAGTACCGGGGAGCTGTTTTTT
- | - | 13 | TRBJ1-1 | TRBV4-1 | CASSQGGVRGAFF | TGCGCCAGCAGCCAAGGAGGCGTCCGGGGCGCTTTCTTT
- | - | 16 | TRBJ1-1 | TRBV5-4 | CASSEGGGDMNTEAFF | TGTGCCAGCAGCGAGGGGGGGGGTGACATGAACACTGAAGCTTTCTTT
many | TRBD1 | 16 | TRBJ1-2 | TRBV7-8 | CASSHLRDREDYGYTF | TGTGCCAGCAGCCATCTCCGGGACAGGGAGGACTATGGCTACACCTTC
few | - | 17 | TRBJ2-4 | TRBV7-6 | CASSSREGVLAKNIQYF | TGTGCCAGCAGCTCGAGGGAGGGGGTCCTAGCCAAAAACATTCAGTACTTC
few | TRBD2 | 15 | TRBJ2-7 | TRBV5-4 | CASSLEGSGTYEQYF | TGTGCCAGCAGCCTAGAGGGTAGCGGGACCTACGAGCAGTACTTC
- | - | 14 | TRBJ2-7 | TRBV11-2 | CASSLAIALYEQYF | TGTGCCAGCAGCTTAGCCATCGCCCTTTACGAGCAGTACTTC
once | - | 17 | TRBJ2-7 | TRBV10-3 | CAITSGGTHTGAYEQYF | TGTGCCATCACCTCCGGAGGTACACACACAGGAGCCTACGAGCAGTACTTC
- | TRBD1 | 17 | TRBJ2-3 | TRBV28 | CASSLGGTGLPSDTQYF | TGTGCCAGCAGTTTAGGCGGGACAGGGCTTCCGTCGGATACGCAGTATTTT
few | - | 16 | TRBJ2-4 | TRBV20-1 | CSARFRGGDSKNIQYF | TGCAGTGCTAGATTCAGGGGGGGGGACAGCAAAAACATTCAGTACTTC
- | - | 13 | TRBJ1-2 | TRBV13 | CASSLAGGYGYTF | TGTGCCAGCAGCTTAGCCGGGGGTTATGGCTACACCTTC
- | - | 14 | TRBJ2-5 | TRBV7-7 | CASSLRRDGETQYF | TGTGCTAGCAGCTTAAGGAGGGACGGGGAGACCCAGTACTTC
- | - | 15 | TRBJ2-3 | TRBV4-1 | CASSQVDLGPDTQYF | TGCGCCAGCAGCCAAGTGGATCTGGGCCCAGATACGCAGTATTTT
- | - | 15 | TRBJ1-2 | TRBV12-3/TRBV12-4 | CAVKREGDSNYGYTF | TGTGCCGTCAAGCGAGAAGGGGATTCTAACTATGGCTACACCTTC
few | - | 12 | TRBJ1-1 | TRBV12-5 | CASGRGGTEAFF | TGTGCTAGTGGTCGGGGGGGCACTGAAGCTTTCTTT
- | TRBD2 | 15 | TRBJ2-2 | TRBV7-8 | CASSQTSGGAGELFF | TGTGCCAGCAGTCAAACTAGCGGGGGGGCCGGGGAGCTGTTTTTT
few | - | 16 | TRBJ2-3 | TRBV7-9 | CASSPPRGASTDTQYF | TGTGCCAGCAGCCCTCCCCGGGGAGCAAGCACAGATACGCAGTATTTT
- | TRBD1 | 14 | TRBJ1-2 | TRBV4-1 | CASSLGQGLTGYTF | TGCGCCAGCAGCCTAGGACAGGGTTTAACTGGCTACACCTTC
few | TRBD1 | 15 | TRBJ1-2 | TRBV7-6 | CASSYPGQGTLGYTF | TGTGCCAGCAGCTATCCGGGACAGGGGACCCTTGGCTACACCTTC
- | - | 16 | TRBJ2-7 | TRBV11-3 | CASSSSGTRPFYEQYF | TGTGCCAGCAGCTCCTCCGGGACCCGCCCTTTCTACGAGCAGTACTTC
- | TRBD2 | 15 | TRBJ2-7 | TRBV6-2/TRBV6-3 | CASRPWTSERDEQYF | TGTGCCAGCAGACCTTGGACTAGCGAACGTGACGAGCAGTACTTC
- | - | 14 | TRBJ2-2 | TRBV12-3/TRBV12-4 | CASSFGGPTGELFF | TGTGCCAGCAGTTTTGGGGGACCCACCGGGGAGCTGTTTTTT
many | TRBD1 | 13 | TRBJ1-2 | TRBV29-1 | CSVSTGQAYGYTF | TGCAGCGTTTCGACAGGGCAGGCCTATGGCTACACCTTC
- | - | 17 | TRBJ2-5 | TRBV25-1 | CASTDLKDGVVGETQYF | TGTGCCAGCACGGACCTGAAGGACGGGGTAGTAGGAGAGACCCAGTACTTC
- | - | 15 | TRBJ2-7 | TRBV7-2 | CASSLGSRGRYEQYF | TGTGCCAGCAGCTTAGGTAGCCGGGGCCGTTACGAGCAGTACTTC
- | - | 14 | TRBJ2-5 | TRBV28 | CASSFSGPGETQYF | TGTGCCAGCAGTTTTTCGGGACCCGGAGAGACCCAGTACTTC
- | TRBD1 | 12 | TRBJ2-7 | TRBV12-3/TRBV12-4 | CASRWDSYEQYF | TGTGCCAGCAGGTGGGACAGCTACGAGCAGTACTTC
- | TRBD1 | 16 | TRBJ1-5 | TRBV24-1 | CATSDGDRGKNQPQHF | TGTGCCACCAGTGACGGTGACAGGGGGAAGAATCAGCCCCAGCATTTT
- | - | 15 | TRBJ2-1 | TRBV20-1 | CSASVRDVSYNEQFF | TGCAGTGCTAGCGTCCGGGACGTCTCCTACAATGAGCAGTTCTTC
- | - | 14 | TRBJ2-7 | TRBV27 | CASGARGPGYEQYF | TGTGCCAGCGGGGCGCGGGGCCCAGGGTACGAGCAGTACTTC
- | TRBD1 | 13 | TRBJ1-1 | TRBV14 | CASSLQGETEAFF | TGTGCCAGCAGCCTTCAGGGGGAAACTGAAGCTTTCTTT
many | - | 14 | TRBJ1-2 | TRBV5-4 | CASSFDGSPASYTF | TGTGCCAGCAGCTTTGACGGTTCTCCCGCGAGCTACACCTTC
- | - | 15 | TRBJ1-2 | TRBV29-1 | CSVENPTWTEDGYTF | TGCAGCGTTGAAAACCCGACGTGGACGGAAGATGGCTACACCTTC
- | TRBD1 | 14 | TRBJ2-2 | TRBV11-3 | CASSRDRATGELFF | TGTGCCAGCAGCCGGGACAGGGCCACCGGGGAGCTGTTTTTT
- | - | 16 | TRBJ2-1 | TRBV6-1 | CASSEDTGGSYNEQFF | TGTGCCAGCAGTGAAGACACAGGTGGGTCCTACAATGAGCAGTTCTTC
few | - | 13 | TRBJ2-5 | TRBV27 | CASSLSAKETQYF | TGTGCCAGCAGTTTATCGGCGAAAGAGACCCAGTACTTC
- | - | 15 | TRBJ2-7 | TRBV4-2 | CASSQDAGLVGEQYF | TGTGCCAGCAGCCAGGATGCGGGTCTAGTGGGCGAGCAGTACTTC
few | TRBD2 | 12 | TRBJ2-1 | TRBV20-1 | CSARTSDNEQFF | TGCAGTGCTAGAACTAGCGACAATGAGCAGTTCTTC
many | TRBD1 | 21 | TRBJ1-2 | TRBV7-8 | CASSLAGYKGAMNSPNYGYTF | TGTGCCAGCAGCTTAGCGGGGTACAAGGGGGCGATGAATAGTCCTAACTATGGCTACACCTTC
few | - | 16 | TRBJ2-3 | TRBV27 | CASSLSGSRRVDTQYF | TGTGCCAGCAGTTTAAGTGGGAGCCGACGTGTGGATACGCAGTATTTT
few | TRBD2 | 15 | TRBJ2-1 | TRBV6-1 | CASSVLAGNNNEQFF | TGTGCCAGCAGTGTACTAGCGGGGAACAACAATGAGCAGTTCTTC
few | - | 18 | TRBJ2-6 | TRBV29-1 | CSVEESVRGSSGANVLTF | TGCAGCGTTGAAGAATCGGTTCGGGGATCCTCTGGGGCCAACGTCCTGACTTTC
- | - | 13 | TRBJ2-2 | TRBV11-2 | CASSLGVAAGLFF | TGTGCCAGCAGCTTGGGGGTTGCCGCGGGGCTGTTTTTT
- | - | 17 | TRBJ2-6 | TRBV28 | CASSPHQGSSGANVLTF | TGTGCCAGCAGTCCCCATCAGGGATCCTCTGGGGCCAACGTCCTGACTTTC
few | TRBD1 | 12 | TRBJ2-7 | TRBV7-9 | CASSEDRGEQYF | TGTGCCAGCAGCGAGGACAGGGGCGAGCAGTACTTC
- | - | 14 | TRBJ2-5 | TRBV3-1 | CASSQDRSRETQYF | TGTGCCAGCAGCCAAGATCGATCAAGGGAGACCCAGTACTTC
- | - | 17 | TRBJ1-6 | TRBV7-6 | CASSFRSRGSYNSPLHF | TGTGCCAGCAGCTTTAGGTCCAGGGGCTCCTATAATTCACCCCTCCACTTT
- | - | 16 | TRBJ1-2 | TRBV6-5 | CASSYSAGEKNYGYTF | TGTGCCAGCAGTTACTCGGCAGGGGAGAAGAACTATGGCTACACCTTC
- | TRBD2 | 16 | TRBJ2-3 | TRBV11-2 | CASSSPGLADTDTQYF | TGTGCCAGCAGCTCTCCGGGACTAGCGGACACAGATACGCAGTATTTT
- | - | 11 | TRBJ1-2 | TRBV29-1 | CSVLINYGYTF | TGCAGCGTGCTCATAAACTATGGCTACACCTTC